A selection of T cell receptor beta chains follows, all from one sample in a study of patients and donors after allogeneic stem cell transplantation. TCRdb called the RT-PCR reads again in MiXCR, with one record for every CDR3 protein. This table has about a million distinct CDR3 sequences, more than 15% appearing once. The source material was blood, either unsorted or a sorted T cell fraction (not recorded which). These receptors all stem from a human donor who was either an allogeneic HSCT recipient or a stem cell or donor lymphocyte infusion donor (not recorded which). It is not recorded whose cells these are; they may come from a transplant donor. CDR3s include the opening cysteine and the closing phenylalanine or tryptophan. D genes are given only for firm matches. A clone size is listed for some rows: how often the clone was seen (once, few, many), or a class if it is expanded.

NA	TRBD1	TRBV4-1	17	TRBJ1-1	CASSQGTGAKTNTEAFF	TGCGCCAGCAGCCAAGGGACAGGGGCCAAAACAAACACTGAAGCTTTCTTT
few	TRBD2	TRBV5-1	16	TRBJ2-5	CASSSGLAGEWETQYF	TGCGCCAGCAGCTCCGGACTAGCGGGAGAATGGGAGACCCAGTACTTC
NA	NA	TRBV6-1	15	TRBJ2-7	CASSEAWRGPYEQYF	TGTGCCAGCAGTGAAGCGTGGAGGGGACCATACGAGCAGTACTTC
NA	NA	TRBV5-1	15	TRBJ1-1	CASSFGGSGDTEAFF	TGCGCCAGCAGCTTCGGGGGGTCAGGGGACACTGAAGCTTTCTTT
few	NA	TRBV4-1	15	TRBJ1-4	CASSQGVATNEKLFF	TGCGCCAGCAGCCAAGGGGTTGCAACTAATGAAAAACTGTTTTTT
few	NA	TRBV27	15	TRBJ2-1	CASSLTGHLYNEQFF	TGTGCCAGCAGTTTAACGGGACACCTTTACAATGAGCAGTTCTTC
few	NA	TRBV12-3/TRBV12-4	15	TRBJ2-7	CASSPQGSLSYEQYF	TGTGCCAGCAGTCCACAGGGTTCTCTCTCCTACGAGCAGTACTTC
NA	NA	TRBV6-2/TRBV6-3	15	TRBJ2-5	CASSPGGGRQETQYF	TGTGCCAGCAGCCCGGGGGGCGGCCGACAAGAGACCCAGTACTTC
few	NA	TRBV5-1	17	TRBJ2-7	CASSFDAYLASSYEQYF	TGCGCCAGCAGCTTCGACGCTTATCTAGCGTCGTCCTACGAGCAGTACTTC
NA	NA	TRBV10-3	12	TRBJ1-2	CAIPAPNYGYTF	TGTGCCATCCCAGCCCCTAACTATGGCTACACCTTC
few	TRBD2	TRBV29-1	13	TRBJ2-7	CSVVTSGRYEQYF	TGCAGCGTTGTGACTAGCGGGAGGTACGAGCAGTACTTC
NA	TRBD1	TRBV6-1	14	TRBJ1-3	CATHRGFSGNTIYF	TGTGCCACCCACAGGGGCTTCTCTGGAAACACCATATATTTT
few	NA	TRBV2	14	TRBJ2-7	CASTRGVLAYEQYF	TGTGCCAGCACCCGAGGGGTCTTAGCCTACGAGCAGTACTTC
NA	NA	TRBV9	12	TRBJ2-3	CASSGTTSTQYF	TGTGCCAGCAGCGGGACGACGAGTACGCAGTATTTT
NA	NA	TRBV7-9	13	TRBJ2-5	CASSPTKAETQYF	TGTGCCAGCAGCCCGACCAAGGCTGAGACCCAGTACTTC
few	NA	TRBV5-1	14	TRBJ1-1	CASTMGLLGTEAFF	TGCGCCAGCACGATGGGCCTACTGGGCACTGAAGCTTTCTTT
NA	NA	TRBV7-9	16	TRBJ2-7	CASSLATGGDYNEQYF	TGTGCCAGCAGCTTGGCGACAGGAGGAGATTACAATGAGCAGTACTTC
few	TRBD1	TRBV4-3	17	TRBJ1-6	CASSQDIRDRGNSPLHF	TGCGCCAGCAGCCAAGATATTCGGGACAGGGGGAATTCACCCCTCCACTTT
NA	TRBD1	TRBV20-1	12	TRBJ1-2	CRTDRGLDGYTF	TGCAGGACAGACAGGGGGCTCGATGGCTACACCTTC
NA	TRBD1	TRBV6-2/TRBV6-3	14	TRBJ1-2	CASSRGTGANGYTF	TGTGCCAGCAGTAGGGGGACAGGGGCAAATGGCTACACCTTC
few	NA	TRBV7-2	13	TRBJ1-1	CASSSPGPTEAFF	TGTGCCAGCAGCTCTCCGGGGCCGACTGAAGCTTTCTTT
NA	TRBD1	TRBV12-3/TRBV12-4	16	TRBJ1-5	CASSLGDRVGGQPQHF	TGTGCCAGCAGTTTAGGGGACAGGGTGGGAGGACAGCCCCAGCATTTT
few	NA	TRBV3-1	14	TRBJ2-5	CASSQARGPGTQYF	TGTGCCAGCAGCCAAGCTCGTGGTCCGGGGACCCAGTACTTC
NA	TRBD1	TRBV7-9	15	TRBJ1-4	CASSYRGRGEEKLFF	TGTGCCAGCAGCTACAGGGGAAGGGGGGAAGAAAAACTGTTTTTT
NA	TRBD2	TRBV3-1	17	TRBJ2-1	CASSQQTLAGALNEQFF	TGTGCCAGCAGCCAACAAACACTAGCGGGAGCCCTCAATGAGCAGTTCTTC
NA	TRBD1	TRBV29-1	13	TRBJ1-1	CSAGQVKDTEAFF	TGCAGCGCAGGACAGGTGAAGGACACTGAAGCTTTCTTT
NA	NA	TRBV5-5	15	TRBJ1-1	CASSFRPGLPTEAFF	TGTGCCAGCAGCTTCCGACCGGGACTGCCCACTGAAGCTTTCTTT
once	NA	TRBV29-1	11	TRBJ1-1	CSYPRDTEAFF	TGCAGCTATCCAAGGGACACTGAAGCTTTCTTT
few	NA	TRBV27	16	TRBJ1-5	CASSLLGGPSNQPQHF	TGTGCCAGCAGTTTATTAGGGGGGCCTAGCAATCAGCCCCAGCATTTT
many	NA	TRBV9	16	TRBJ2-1	CASSVGQTHRYNEQFF	TGTGCCAGCAGCGTCGGACAGACTCACCGTTACAATGAGCAGTTCTTC
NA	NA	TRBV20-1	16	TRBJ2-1	CSARDIRAGTLNEQFF	TGCAGTGCTAGAGATATCAGGGCAGGGACCCTCAATGAGCAGTTCTTC
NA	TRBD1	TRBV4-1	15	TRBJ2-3	CASSSGQVSTDTQYF	TGCGCCAGCAGCTCGGGACAGGTTAGCACAGATACGCAGTATTTT